This TCR beta chain stems from a study of T cell repertoires in cytomegalovirus infection. Overall study context: From public TCR beta signatures came an indication of both CMV infection and matching HLA type.

This clonotype showed up many times. Antigen specificity is unknown. Trimming removed 0 bases at V and 7 bases at J, with 13 bases between. CDR3 length equals 16 residues. Germline V gives CDR1 SGHVS, CDR2 FQNEAQ. Regarding the study as a whole: In two of eight donors, the top clonotype was HLA-C-restricted CMV-specific. Totalled public TCR beta family frequency picked out people who carried CMV plus the relevant HLA.

TCRdb passed the reads through MiXCR, listing each CDR3 protein once. The repertoire holds some 390,000 distinct CDR3 sequences, with 15% to 20% as singletons. Sequenced input: PBMCs. This receptor was taken from a human donor in good health (CMV status not recorded). Some clones in this sample may be carry-over from other donors' samples. This chain joins TRBV7-8 and TRBJ1-6; possibly TRBD1 for D (6 bases). This chain's CDR3 is CASSLASRTVNSPLHF. The DNA for the CDR3 is TGTGCCAGCAGCTTAGCGTCCAGGACAGTAAATTCACCCCTCCACTTT.